These 7 T cell receptor beta chains were all obtained from the same sample, sequenced in a study of T cell responses to AZD1222 COVID-19 vaccine. Measured with immunoSEQ multiplex PCR; TCRdb has only the in-frame clones, and not every one. Here the sample spans fewer than 110,000 clones, about nine tenths being singletons. The source was peripheral blood, collected on day 0 of AZD1222 vaccination. All receptors come from an adult in good health.

A word on this clone: One junction end does not reproduce the germline sequence, and a read error may be involved. The chain joins TRBV14 to TRBJ1-2; D remains unclear. The V gene's germline CDR1 is SGHDN and CDR2 FVKESK. CDR3 length: 12 amino acids. DNA of the CDR3: TGTGCCAGCAGCCTCCCTCTGACACGTCCCATATTC. It is translated as CASSLPLTRPIF.

V and J are TRBV19 and TRBJ2-1; possible D gene TRBD1, 6 bases. The CDR3 spans 13 residues. Germline CDR1 reads LNHDA; CDR2 reads SQIVND (reference sequence). V was clipped by 5 bases and J by 10 bases, with 15 bases between them. CDR3 amino acids: CASSPQGIGEQFF. The CDR3 DNA sequence: TGTGCCAGTAGTCCACAGGGAATTGGGGAGCAGTTCTTC.

The table lists this clone with a count of one. The gene calls are TRBV6-5 and TRBJ2-2, with 11 bases aligning to TRBD2. Looked up from germline, CDR1 is MNHEY and CDR2 is SVGAGI. The CDR3 is 15 amino acids. The ends lost 6 bases at V and 9 bases at J; junction bases unmatched: 9. CDR3 protein: CASSVGTSGVRELFF. CDR3 DNA: TGTGCCAGCAGCGTCGGGACTAGCGGTGTCCGGGAGCTGTTTTTT.

The chain carries TRBV19 and TRBJ1-3; D uncertain. Germline loops: CDR1 LNHDA, CDR2 SQIVND (reference sequence). CDR3 length: 13 residues. The V and J ends lost 7 bases and 0 bases respectively, with 7 bases between them. The CDR3 DNA reads TGTGCCAGTACCACGAGCTCTGGAAACACCATATATTTT. This sequence encodes CASTTSSGNTIYF. Variable domain in full (rest from reference TRBV19 and TRBJ1-3): DGGITQSPKYLFRKEGQNVTLSCEQNLNHDAMYWYRQDPGQGLRLIYYSQIVNDFQKGDIAEGYSVSREKKESFPLTVTSAQKNPTAFYLCASTTSSGNTIYFGEGSWLTVV.

The J gene is TRBJ1-6, the V gene TRBV5-1; no definite D call. Germline V gives CDR1 SGHRS, CDR2 YFSETQ. The CDR3 spans 15 residues. Trimming pared 0 bases from V and 8 bases from J, leaving 12 bases between. In DNA, the CDR3 is TGCGCCAGCAGCTTGGCCACGTTCATAGATTCACCCCTCCACTTT. Its translation is CASSLATFIDSPLHF.

This clone has just a few counts. The rearrangement links TRBV27 to TRBJ1-2; 9 bases match TRBD1. Germline V gene sequence: CDR1 MNHEY, CDR2 SMNVEV (reference sequence). This CDR3 region has 13 residues. V lost 3 bases to trimming and J lost 6 bases; unmatched junction nucleotides: 2. The CDR3 region has the DNA TGTGCCAGCAGTTTCTGGGACAGGGATGGCTACACCTTC. It codes for CASSFWDRDGYTF.

The V and J genes are TRBV19 and TRBJ1-3; D gene ambiguous. CDR1 LNHDA and CDR2 SQIVND come from the germline V gene (reference sequence). The CDR3 spans 12 residues. Trimming stripped 7 bases from V and 0 bases from J, with 4 bases between. In nucleotides, the CDR3 is TGTGCCAGTACAGTCTCTGGAAACACCATATATTTT. It specifies CASTVSGNTIYF.